A selection of T cell receptor beta chains follows, all from one sample in a study of shared clonotypes between healthy human individuals. Clones were read by immunoSEQ multiplex PCR, and TCRdb kept only the in-frame ones, dropping some. The profile covers 2.5 million or so clones, with 90% to 95% appearing a single time and about 0.13% taken by the ten largest. The specimen sequenced was naive CD4+ T cells sorted from blood. These receptors were obtained from a man aged 18 to 35 in good health. Both conserved end residues are part of each CDR3. Each record gives: CDR3 length, D gene, J gene, clone size, V gene, CDR3 DNA, CDR3 protein. The D gene is left open where the match is weak. Where a row states a size, it is once, few, many or the class of an expanded clone; other rows omit it.

length: 16
D: TRBD1
J: TRBJ1-1
size: NA
V: TRBV19
DNA: TGTGCCAGTAGTACGAGGACAGGGGGAGGGAGCACTGAAGCTTTCTTT
CDR3: CASSTRTGGGSTEAFF

length: 16
D: TRBD1
J: TRBJ1-1
size: NA
V: TRBV15
DNA: TGTGCCACCAGCAGAGAAAGACGACAGGGGCTGGGTGAAGCTTTCTTT
CDR3: CATSRERRQGLGEAFF

length: 13
D: NA
J: TRBJ1-4
size: NA
V: TRBV28
DNA: TGTGCTACCCTTAACGGGGGGCGGGAAAAACTGTTTTTT
CDR3: CATLNGGREKLFF

length: 16
D: NA
J: TRBJ1-5
size: NA
V: TRBV15
DNA: TGTGCCACCAGCAGCAACAGGGCTTATAGCAATCAGCCCCAGCATTTT
CDR3: CATSSNRAYSNQPQHF

length: 14
D: NA
J: TRBJ1-1
size: NA
V: TRBV7-3
DNA: TGTGCCAGCAGCTTAGTTGGGCAGAACACTGAAGCTTTCTTT
CDR3: CASSLVGQNTEAFF

length: 17
D: TRBD2
J: TRBJ2-7
size: NA
V: TRBV4-2
DNA: TGTGCCAGCAGCCAAGTTTATGACGGGGGGGCCTCCCACGAGCAGTACTTC
CDR3: CASSQVYDGGASHEQYF

length: 12
D: NA
J: TRBJ1-2
size: NA
V: TRBV30
DNA: TGTGCCTGGAGCGCGGGAAACTATGGCTACACCTTC
CDR3: CAWSAGNYGYTF

length: 14
D: TRBD1
J: TRBJ2-7
size: NA
V: TRBV6-5
DNA: TGTGCCAGCAGTGGCCGGACAGGGGTGGGCGAGCAGTACTTC
CDR3: CASSGRTGVGEQYF

length: 11
D: NA
J: TRBJ2-7
size: few
V: TRBV25-1
DNA: TGTGCCAGCAGTGAATCGACCGGGCAGTACTTC
CDR3: CASSESTGQYF

length: 14
D: NA
J: TRBJ1-1
size: NA
V: TRBV25-1
DNA: TGTGCCAGCGGGGGTCTGGGGGAGAACACTGAAGCTTTCTTT
CDR3: CASGGLGENTEAFF

length: 14
D: NA
J: TRBJ1-6
size: NA
V: TRBV19
DNA: TGTGCCAGTACCGCCGGGACGGACAATTCACCCCTCCACTTT
CDR3: CASTAGTDNSPLHF

length: 13
D: NA
J: TRBJ1-2
size: NA
V: TRBV6-5
DNA: TGTGCCAGCAGTTACAAGGGAAGTTATGGCTACACCTTC
CDR3: CASSYKGSYGYTF

length: 15
D: NA
J: TRBJ2-7
size: NA
V: TRBV7-2
DNA: TGTGCCAGCAGCTTAGCGCCCGGGCATCGCTACGAGCAGTACTTC
CDR3: CASSLAPGHRYEQYF

length: 13
D: NA
J: TRBJ1-1
size: few
V: TRBV10-3
DNA: TGTGCCATCGGCGACAGTGGGGGAACTGAAGCTTTCTTT
CDR3: CAIGDSGGTEAFF

length: 12
D: NA
J: TRBJ1-6
size: NA
V: TRBV7-2
DNA: TGTGCCAGCAGCCCCGACTCTTTACCCCTCCACTTT
CDR3: CASSPDSLPLHF

length: 14
D: TRBD1
J: TRBJ1-4
size: NA
V: TRBV28
DNA: TGTGCCAGCAGCCTACAGGGGGCAGATGAAAAACTGTTTTTT
CDR3: CASSLQGADEKLFF

length: 15
D: NA
J: TRBJ1-4
size: NA
V: TRBV19
DNA: TGTGCCAGTAGTATCGGACGAGCAACTAATGAAAAACTGTTTTTT
CDR3: CASSIGRATNEKLFF

length: 14
D: NA
J: TRBJ1-6
size: NA
V: TRBV30
DNA: TGTGCCTGGAGCCCTGGCAGGGATAATTCACCCCTCCACTTT
CDR3: CAWSPGRDNSPLHF

length: 12
D: NA
J: TRBJ2-7
size: NA
V: TRBV28
DNA: TGTGCCAGCACCGATGGATGGGGGGAAATCGACTTC
CDR3: CASTDGWGEIDF

length: 15
D: TRBD1
J: TRBJ1-2
size: once
V: TRBV5-1
DNA: TGCGCCAGCAGCTCCTCGGTAACAGGGGGTGCCAGCTACACCTTC
CDR3: CASSSSVTGGASYTF

length: 14
D: NA
J: TRBJ2-5
size: NA
V: TRBV5-1
DNA: TGCGCCAGCAGCTTGGTTGAATTCCAAGAGACCCAGTACTTC
CDR3: CASSLVEFQETQYF

length: 15
D: NA
J: TRBJ1-3
size: NA
V: TRBV9
DNA: TGTGCCAGCAGCGTATCGGGCGGGTTTCGGAACACCATATATTTT
CDR3: CASSVSGGFRNTIYF

length: 13
D: NA
J: TRBJ2-7
size: NA
V: TRBV5-4
DNA: TGTGGGACCTCATCTTTTAGCTCCTACGAGCAGTACTTC
CDR3: CGTSSFSSYEQYF

length: 15
D: TRBD2
J: TRBJ2-3
size: NA
V: TRBV7-3
DNA: TGTGCCAGCAGCTCGCAGCGGGGGAGCACAGATACGCAGTATTTT
CDR3: CASSSQRGSTDTQYF

length: 14
D: NA
J: TRBJ2-2
size: NA
V: TRBV19
DNA: TGTGCCAGTAGTATAAGGGAGGTCACCGGGGAGCTGTTTTTT
CDR3: CASSIREVTGELFF

length: 14
D: NA
J: TRBJ2-7
size: NA
V: TRBV7-9
DNA: TGTGCCAGCAGCTTAGGATCTAGCAGGTACGAGCAGTACTTC
CDR3: CASSLGSSRYEQYF

length: 16
D: TRBD2
J: TRBJ2-1
size: NA
V: TRBV12-5
DNA: TGTGCTAGTGGTTTGGGGACTAGCGGGAGTGACCATGAGCAGTTCTTC
CDR3: CASGLGTSGSDHEQFF

length: 14
D: TRBD1
J: TRBJ1-4
size: NA
V: TRBV9
DNA: TGTGCCAGCAGCGGGGACAGGGGCGGAGAAAAACTGTTTTTT
CDR3: CASSGDRGGEKLFF

length: 13
D: NA
J: TRBJ1-6
size: once
V: TRBV14
DNA: TGTGCCAGCAGCCCCAACTTTAATTCACCCCTCCACTTT
CDR3: CASSPNFNSPLHF

length: 17
D: TRBD1
J: TRBJ1-2
size: NA
V: TRBV5-1
DNA: TGCGCCAGCAGCTTGGCCTCTTCCGGGACAGGGCTCTATGGCTACACCTTC
CDR3: CASSLASSGTGLYGYTF

length: 15
D: NA
J: TRBJ2-3
size: NA
V: TRBV7-9
DNA: TGTGCCAGCAGCTCATCTCAGGGGACCACAGATACGCAGTATTTT
CDR3: CASSSSQGTTDTQYF

length: 14
D: NA
J: TRBJ2-2
size: NA
V: TRBV5-1
DNA: TGCGCCAGCAGCTTGGGCGGGTTTTCCGGGGAGCTGTTTTTT
CDR3: CASSLGGFSGELFF

length: 14
D: NA
J: TRBJ2-5
size: NA
V: TRBV6-1
DNA: TGTGCCAGCAGTGCCGGGACTGTAGCTGAGACCCAGTACTTC
CDR3: CASSAGTVAETQYF

length: 14
D: NA
J: TRBJ2-3
size: NA
V: TRBV4-2
DNA: TGTGCCAGCAGCCAAACGGGGCGCACAGATACGCAGTATTTT
CDR3: CASSQTGRTDTQYF

length: 13
D: NA
J: TRBJ1-2
size: NA
V: TRBV2
DNA: TGTGCCAGCAGACAGGAAGCTATGTATGGCTACACCTTC
CDR3: CASRQEAMYGYTF

length: 13
D: NA
J: TRBJ2-1
size: NA
V: TRBV5-1
DNA: TGCGCCAGCAGCCCTCTGACTAGCAATGAGCAGTTCTTC
CDR3: CASSPLTSNEQFF

length: 15
D: NA
J: TRBJ2-2
size: NA
V: TRBV28
DNA: TGTGCCAGCAGTTTATACCTACAGGGTACCGGGGAGCTGTTTTTT
CDR3: CASSLYLQGTGELFF

length: 16
D: TRBD1
J: TRBJ1-1
size: NA
V: TRBV11-2
DNA: TGTGCCAGCAGTCCTTTAGGGACAGGGACGAACACTGAAGCTTTCTTT
CDR3: CASSPLGTGTNTEAFF

length: 14
D: NA
J: TRBJ1-2
size: NA
V: TRBV4-1
DNA: TGCGCCAGCAGCCAAGATGGACGGGACTATGGCTACACCTTC
CDR3: CASSQDGRDYGYTF

length: 17
D: NA
J: TRBJ2-6
size: NA
V: TRBV7-3
DNA: TGTGCCAGCAGCTCGCGGACGGACTACTCTGGGGCCAACGTCCTGACTTTC
CDR3: CASSSRTDYSGANVLTF

length: 14
D: TRBD1
J: TRBJ1-2
size: NA
V: TRBV30
DNA: TGTGCCTGGGGGGGACAGGGCGTGGGCTATGGCTACACCTTC
CDR3: CAWGGQGVGYGYTF

length: 17
D: NA
J: TRBJ2-1
size: NA
V: TRBV4-2
DNA: TGTGCCAGCAGCCAAGATGAGAGTCCTGGGGGTCTCAATGAGCAGTTCTTC
CDR3: CASSQDESPGGLNEQFF

length: 13
D: NA
J: TRBJ2-7
size: NA
V: TRBV21-1
DNA: TGTGCCAGCAGCTTGAAATTCACCGACGAGCAGTACTTC
CDR3: CASSLKFTDEQYF

length: 16
D: NA
J: TRBJ2-6
size: NA
V: TRBV7-2
DNA: TGTGCCAGCAGCGGCTACCCGGGGTTCGGGGCCAACGTCCTGACTTTC
CDR3: CASSGYPGFGANVLTF

length: 13
D: NA
J: TRBJ2-5
size: NA
V: TRBV6-1
DNA: TGTGCCAGCAATGGGGGGCCGGGAGAGACCCAGTACTTC
CDR3: CASNGGPGETQYF

length: 16
D: TRBD2
J: TRBJ2-2
size: once
V: TRBV6-6
DNA: TGTGCCAGCAGAGTCCCGGGACTAGCGTCAACCGGGGAGCTGTTTTTT
CDR3: CASRVPGLASTGELFF

length: 15
D: NA
J: TRBJ2-1
size: NA
V: TRBV6-1
DNA: TGTGCCAGCAGTCCCCGTGGGGGAGAGTACAATGAGCAGTTCTTC
CDR3: CASSPRGGEYNEQFF

length: 16
D: TRBD2
J: TRBJ2-2
size: once
V: TRBV2
DNA: TGTGCCAGCAAAGTAAGCGGGAGCGTCGGCACCGGGGAGCTGTTTTTT
CDR3: CASKVSGSVGTGELFF

length: 16
D: NA
J: TRBJ1-4
size: NA
V: TRBV9
DNA: TGTGCCAGCAGCGTAGCTGGCCCGGCAGTTAATGAAAAACTGTTTTTT
CDR3: CASSVAGPAVNEKLFF

length: 16
D: TRBD2
J: TRBJ2-2
size: NA
V: TRBV7-2
DNA: TGTGCCAGCAGCCTAACTGGGGCGGGAGCCACCGGGGAGCTGTTTTTT
CDR3: CASSLTGAGATGELFF